Below are 11 T cell receptor beta chains sequenced from a single sample in a study of CD8 T cells in ankylosing spondylitis. A single record per CDR3 protein comes from TCRdb applying MiXCR to the 5' RACE reads. The sample records roughly 150,000 distinct CDR3 sequences, under 35% being singletons. Sequenced material: synovial fluid, either unsorted or a sorted T cell fraction (not recorded which). The origin of the receptors is a male donor with ankylosing spondylitis.

The V and J genes are TRBV19 and TRBJ2-6; 8 nucleotides match TRBD2. CDR1 and CDR2 (germline): LNHDA, SQIVND (reference sequence). This CDR3 has 16 amino acids. V lost 5 bases to trimming and J lost 1 base; unmatched junction nucleotides: 4. The CDR3 reads CASSGSGKSGANVLTF. The DNA of the CDR3 is TGTGCCAGTAGTGGTAGCGGGAAGTCTGGGGCCAACGTCCTGACTTTC. The complete variable domain, with remaining parts taken from reference TRBV19 and TRBJ2-6, reads DGGITQSPKYLFRKEGQNVTLSCEQNLNHDAMYWYRQDPGQGLRLIYYSQIVNDFQKGDIAEGYSVSREKKESFPLTVTSAQKNPTAFYLCASSGSGKSGANVLTFGAGSRLTVL.

The V and J genes are TRBV10-3 and TRBJ2-5, with D perhaps TRBD1 (5 bases). The CDR3 consists of 15 residues. Trimming cost V 2 bases and J 5 bases, with 15 bases left between them. CDR1 is ENHRY and CDR2 is SYGVKD in the germline V gene. CDR3 residues: CAISEEQVPGETQYF. In nucleotides, the CDR3 is TGTGCCATCAGTGAGGAACAGGTTCCGGGTGAGACCCAGTACTTC.

The gene calls are TRBV20-1 and TRBJ1-1, with TRBD1 as a possible D gene (5 bases). Germline V gives CDR1 DFQATT, CDR2 SNEGSKA (reference sequence). V lost 3 bases and J 1 base, leaving 18 bases between the germline ends. The CDR3 length is 16 residues. As DNA, the CDR3 is TGCAGTGCTAGGATACGAGGGTTGGGGACGAACACTGAAGCTTTCTTT. Encoded protein: CSARIRGLGTNTEAFF.

This chain uses TRBV5-1 with TRBJ2-7; 8 bases fit TRBD1. The germline gives CDR1 SGHRS, CDR2 YFSETQ. The length of the CDR3 is 14 residues. V was pared by 4 bases and J by 5 bases, with 8 bases of the junction left unmatched. The CDR3 nucleotides are TGCGCCAGCAGCATTGACAGGGGTTGGAACGAGCAGTACTTC. The encoded protein is CASSIDRGWNEQYF.

This clonotype was observed many times. CDR3 loop: CASRTAGGGEQFF. As DNA, the CDR3 is TGTGCCAGCAGAACCGCAGGGGGTGGTGAGCAGTTCTTC. The V call is TRBV7-2, the J call TRBJ2-1; 7 nucleotides match TRBD1. J gave up 9 bases and V 6 bases, and 8 bases lay outside the gene matches. The CDR3 totals 13 residues. Germline CDR1 is SGHTA and CDR2 is FQGNSA.

Worth noting for this clonotype: The junction differs from germline at one of its ends, possibly a read error. CDR3 bases: TGTGTCAGCAGTTCTCTCGGGACTAGGAGGAATGAGCAGTTCTTC. This translates into CVSSSLGTRRNEQFF. The chain has TRBV2 and TRBJ2-1; 8 positions agree with TRBD2. This CDR3 region has 15 residues. Germline values: CDR1 SNHLY, CDR2 FYNNEI.

The table lists this clonotype with many counts. The chain joins TRBV7-8 to TRBJ2-7; the D gene is possibly TRBD2 (5 bases). Trimming removed 2 bases at V and 0 bases at J, with 11 bases between. The V gene's germline CDR1 is SGHVS and CDR2 FQNEAQ. This CDR3 region has 15 residues. The CDR3 is CASSLIRDRSYEQYF. In DNA, the CDR3 is TGTGCCAGCAGCTTAATCCGGGATCGCTCCTACGAGCAGTACTTC.

J is TRBJ2-3 and V is TRBV20-1; D is ambiguous. Trimming removed 6 bases at V and 4 bases at J, with 11 bases between. Germline V gene data show CDR1 as DFQATT and CDR2 as SNEGSKA (reference sequence). The CDR3 totals 12 residues. The CDR3 protein is CSANQRADTQYF. In nucleotides, the CDR3 is TGCAGTGCCAACCAAAGAGCAGATACGCAGTATTTT.

The chain couples TRBV20-1 to TRBJ1-5; D is possibly TRBD1 (6 bases). Deletions cut 2 bases from V and 5 bases from J, with 13 bases between. The CDR3 runs to 14 residues. CDR1 DFQATT and CDR2 SNEGSKA come from the germline V gene (reference sequence). CDR3 DNA: TGCAGTGCTAGACCGACAGGCGGTCATCAGCCCCAGCATTTT. Protein: CSARPTGGHQPQHF.

In its sample, this clonotype was seen a few times. The V and J genes are TRBV15 and TRBJ1-4; 9 bases match TRBD1. CDR3 size: 16 residues. J gave up 6 bases and V 1 base, and 6 bases lay outside the gene matches. The germline V gene has CDR1 LNHNV and CDR2 YYDKDF (reference sequence). CDR3 DNA: TGTGCCACCAGCAGAGGCGGGACAGGGAGGGATGAAAAACTGTTTTTT. Translation gives CATSRGGTGRDEKLFF.

This clonotype was found a few times. This chain connects TRBV10-3 to TRBJ1-2; D remains unclear. Germline V gene lookup returns CDR1 ENHRY and CDR2 SYGVKD. The CDR3 sequence is 12 residues long. The ends were cut back, 8 bases at V and 4 bases at J, with 11 bases in the middle. Written as DNA, the CDR3 is TGTGCCATCGCCGGAGGGAGCTATGGCTACACCTTC. This sequence encodes CAIAGGSYGYTF.